This T cell receptor beta chain was found in a study of cytomegalovirus exposure and HLA in healthy donors. General study findings and limits: In vitro work confirmed that a few CMV-associated chains recognize CMV antigens. It was reportedly the case that the classifier diagnosed cytomegalovirus status with high specificity and sensitivity.

The CDR3 sequence is 15 residues long. Trimming removed 4 bases from V and 2 bases from J; junction bases left unmatched: 5. Germline CDR1 and CDR2: SGHRS and YFSETQ. The protocol was immunoSEQ multiplex PCR, while the TCRdb copy is restricted to in-frame clones and leaves out a portion. This sample yields tens of thousands of clones, of which approximately 96% are seen a single time; about 1.4% belongs to the top ten. Regarding this clone: Its cognate antigen is unknown.

The chain couples TRBV5-1 to TRBJ2-3, with 9 bases fitting TRBD2. This TCR derives from a man aged 18 to 30 in good health and CMV-seropositive. Sample: PBMCs. CDR3 bases: TGCGCCAGCAGCCTAACTAGCGGGTACACAGATACGCAGTATTTT. This sequence encodes CASSLTSGYTDTQYF.